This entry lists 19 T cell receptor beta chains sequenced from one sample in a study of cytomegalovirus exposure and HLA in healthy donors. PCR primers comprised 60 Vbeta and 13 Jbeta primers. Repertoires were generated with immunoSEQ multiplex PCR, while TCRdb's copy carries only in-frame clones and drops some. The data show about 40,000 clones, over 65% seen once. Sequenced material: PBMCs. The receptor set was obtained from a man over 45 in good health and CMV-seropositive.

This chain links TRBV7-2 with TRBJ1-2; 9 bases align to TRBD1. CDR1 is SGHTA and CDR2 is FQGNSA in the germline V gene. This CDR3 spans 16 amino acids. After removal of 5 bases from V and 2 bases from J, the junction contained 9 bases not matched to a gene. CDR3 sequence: CASSPRPGTGNYGYTF. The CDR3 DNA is TGTGCCAGCAGCCCTCGTCCCGGGACAGGGAACTATGGCTACACCTTC.

CDR3 in DNA: TGCGCCAGCAGCTTGGGGGCGGGAAGCAATCAGCCCCAGCATTTT. This gives the protein CASSLGAGSNQPQHF. The J gene is TRBJ1-5, the V gene TRBV5-1; D unclear. CDR1 is SGHRS and CDR2 is YFSETQ in the germline V gene. The CDR3 runs to 15 residues. The V end was cut by 0 bases, the J end by 1 base, with 8 bases between.

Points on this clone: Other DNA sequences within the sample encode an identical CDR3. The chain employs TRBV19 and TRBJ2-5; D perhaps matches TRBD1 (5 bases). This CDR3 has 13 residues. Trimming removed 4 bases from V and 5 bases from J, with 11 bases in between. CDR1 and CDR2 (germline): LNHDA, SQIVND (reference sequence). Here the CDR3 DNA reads TGTGCCAGTAGTAACCAGGGCCGGGAGACCCAGTACTTC. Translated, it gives CASSNQGRETQYF.

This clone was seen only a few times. The CDR3 DNA follows: TGTGCCAGCAGTGGAGGGTTGAACACTGAAGCTTTCTTT. This sequence encodes CASSGGLNTEAFF. The chain uses TRBV2 and TRBJ1-1; no clear D gene. CDR3 length equals 13 residues. In germline, CDR1 is SNHLY, CDR2 FYNNEI. V lost 4 bases and J lost 0, with 6 bases in between.

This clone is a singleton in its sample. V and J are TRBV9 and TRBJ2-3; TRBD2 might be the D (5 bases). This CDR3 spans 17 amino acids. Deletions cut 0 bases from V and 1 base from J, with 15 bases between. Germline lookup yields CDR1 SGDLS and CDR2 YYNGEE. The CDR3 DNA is TGTGCCAGCAGCGTAGGCGTCAATTTCGGGGGCACAGATACGCAGTATTTT. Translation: CASSVGVNFGGTDTQYF.

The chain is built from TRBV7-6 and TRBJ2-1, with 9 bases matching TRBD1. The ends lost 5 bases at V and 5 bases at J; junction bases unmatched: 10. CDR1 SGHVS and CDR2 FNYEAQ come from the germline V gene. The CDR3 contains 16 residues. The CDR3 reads CASSVQQGALDNEQFF. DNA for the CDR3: TGTGCCAGCAGCGTCCAACAGGGGGCGTTGGACAATGAGCAGTTCTTC. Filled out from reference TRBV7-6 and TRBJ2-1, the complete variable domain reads GAGVSQSPRYKVTKRGQDVALRCDPISGHVSLYWYRQALGQGPEFLTYFNYEAQQDKSGLPNDRFSAERPEGSISTLTIQRTEQRDSAMYRCASSVQQGALDNEQFFGPGTRLTVL.

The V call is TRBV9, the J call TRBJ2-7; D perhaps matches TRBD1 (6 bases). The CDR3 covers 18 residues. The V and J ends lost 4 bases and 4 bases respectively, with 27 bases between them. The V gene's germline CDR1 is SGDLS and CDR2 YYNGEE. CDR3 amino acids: CASSPRQELTGPLYEQYF. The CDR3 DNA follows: TGTGCCAGCAGCCCCCGGCAGGAGCTTACAGGGCCCCTTTACGAGCAGTACTTC. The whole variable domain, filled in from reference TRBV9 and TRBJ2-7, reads DSGVTQTPKHLITATGQRVTLRCSPRSGDLSVYWYQQSLDQGLQFLIQYYNGEERAKGNILERFSAQQFPDLHSELNLSSLELGDSALYFCASSPRQELTGPLYEQYFGPGTRLTVT.

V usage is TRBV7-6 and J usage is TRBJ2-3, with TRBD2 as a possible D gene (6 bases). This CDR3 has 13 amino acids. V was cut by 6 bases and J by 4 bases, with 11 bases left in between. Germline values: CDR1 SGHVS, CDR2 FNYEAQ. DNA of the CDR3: TGTGCCAGCAGAGATTGGGGGGCAGATACGCAGTATTTT. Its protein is CASRDWGADTQYF. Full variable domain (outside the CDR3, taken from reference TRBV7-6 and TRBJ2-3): GAGVSQSPRYKVTKRGQDVALRCDPISGHVSLYWYRQALGQGPEFLTYFNYEAQQDKSGLPNDRFSAERPEGSISTLTIQRTEQRDSAMYRCASRDWGADTQYFGPGTRLTVL.

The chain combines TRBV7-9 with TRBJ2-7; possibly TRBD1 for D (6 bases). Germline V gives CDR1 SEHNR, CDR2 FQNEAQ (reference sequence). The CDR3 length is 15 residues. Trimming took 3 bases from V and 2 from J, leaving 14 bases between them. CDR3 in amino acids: CASSFRQEETYEQYF. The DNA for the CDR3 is TGTGCCAGCAGCTTCCGACAGGAGGAGACCTACGAGCAGTACTTC. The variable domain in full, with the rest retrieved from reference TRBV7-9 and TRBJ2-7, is DTGVSQNPRHKITKRGQNVTFRCDPISEHNRLYWYRQTLGQGPEFLTYFQNEAQLEKSRLLSDRFSAERPKGSFSTLEIQRTEQGDSAMYLCASSFRQEETYEQYFGPGTRLTVT.

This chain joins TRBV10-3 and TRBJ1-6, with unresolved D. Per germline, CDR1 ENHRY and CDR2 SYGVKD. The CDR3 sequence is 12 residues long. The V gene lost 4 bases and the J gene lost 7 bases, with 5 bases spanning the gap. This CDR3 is CAISGGNSPLHF. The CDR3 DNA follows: TGTGCCATCAGTGGAGGGAATTCACCCCTCCACTTT.

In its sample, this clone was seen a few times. Here the CDR3 DNA reads TGCGCCAGCAGCCAGGAGACTAGCTCGTACAAGACAGATACGCAGTATTTT. This encodes CASSQETSSYKTDTQYF. The J gene is TRBJ2-3, the V gene TRBV4-1, with 7 positions matching TRBD2. The CDR3 runs to 17 residues. Germline CDR1 is MGHRA and CDR2 is YSYEKL. V was pared by 3 bases and J by 3 bases, with 12 bases of the junction left unmatched.

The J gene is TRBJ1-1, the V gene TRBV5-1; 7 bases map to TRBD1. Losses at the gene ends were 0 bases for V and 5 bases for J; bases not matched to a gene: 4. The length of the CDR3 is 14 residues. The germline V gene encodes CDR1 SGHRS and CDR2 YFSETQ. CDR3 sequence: CASSLDRGATEAFF. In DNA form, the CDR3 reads TGCGCCAGCAGCTTGGACAGGGGCGCGACTGAAGCTTTCTTT. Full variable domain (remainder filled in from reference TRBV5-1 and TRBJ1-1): KAGVTQTPRYLIKTRGQQVTLSCSPISGHRSVSWYQQTPGQGLQFLFEYFSETQRNKGNFPGRFSGRQFSNSRSEMNVSTLELGDSALYLCASSLDRGATEAFFGQGTRLTVV.

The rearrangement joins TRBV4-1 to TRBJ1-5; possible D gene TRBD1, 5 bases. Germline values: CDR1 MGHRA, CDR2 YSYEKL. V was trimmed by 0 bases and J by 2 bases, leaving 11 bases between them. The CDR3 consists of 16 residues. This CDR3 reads CASSQDGGVGNQPQHF. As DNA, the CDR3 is TGCGCCAGCAGCCAAGATGGGGGGGTCGGCAATCAGCCCCAGCATTTT.

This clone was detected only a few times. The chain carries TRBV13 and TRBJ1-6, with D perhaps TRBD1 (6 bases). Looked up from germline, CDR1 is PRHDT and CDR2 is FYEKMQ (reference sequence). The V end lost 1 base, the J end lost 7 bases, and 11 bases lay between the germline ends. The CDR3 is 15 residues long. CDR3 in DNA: TGTGCCAGCAGCTTAGAACAGGGAAGGAATTCACCCCTCCACTTT. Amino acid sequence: CASSLEQGRNSPLHF.

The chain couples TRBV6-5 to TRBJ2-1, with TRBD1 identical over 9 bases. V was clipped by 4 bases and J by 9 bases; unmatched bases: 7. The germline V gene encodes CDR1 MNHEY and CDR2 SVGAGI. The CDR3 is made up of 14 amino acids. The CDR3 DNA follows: TGTGCCAGCAGTTGGGGACAGGGAGGGAGTGAGCAGTTCTTC. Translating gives CASSWGQGGSEQFF.

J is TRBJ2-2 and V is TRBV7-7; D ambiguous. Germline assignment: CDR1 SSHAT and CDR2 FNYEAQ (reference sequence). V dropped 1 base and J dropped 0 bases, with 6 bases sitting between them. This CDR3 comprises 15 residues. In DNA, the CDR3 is TGTGCCAGCAGCTTAGTCGGAGCGAACACCGGGGAGCTGTTTTTT. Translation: CASSLVGANTGELFF.

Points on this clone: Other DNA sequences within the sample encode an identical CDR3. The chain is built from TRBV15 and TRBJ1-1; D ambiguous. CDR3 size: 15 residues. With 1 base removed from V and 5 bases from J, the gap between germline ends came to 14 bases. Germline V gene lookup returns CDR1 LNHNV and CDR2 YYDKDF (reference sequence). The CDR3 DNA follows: TGTGCCACCAGCAGAGGACGGGAGAGGTCTACTGAAGCTTTCTTT. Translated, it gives CATSRGRERSTEAFF. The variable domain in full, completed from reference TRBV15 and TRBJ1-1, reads DAMVIQNPRYQVTQFGKPVTLSCSQTLNHNVMYWYQQKSSQAPKLLFHYYDKDFNNEADTPDNFQSRRPNTSFCFLDIRSPGLGDTAMYLCATSRGRERSTEAFFGQGTRLTVV.

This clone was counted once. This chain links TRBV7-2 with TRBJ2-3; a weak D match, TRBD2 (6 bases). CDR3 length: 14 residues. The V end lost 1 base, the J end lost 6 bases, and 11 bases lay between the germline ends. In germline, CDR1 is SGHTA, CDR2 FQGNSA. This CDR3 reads CASSLGGSGDTQYF. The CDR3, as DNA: TGTGCCAGCAGCTTAGGGGGGAGCGGGGATACGCAGTATTTT.

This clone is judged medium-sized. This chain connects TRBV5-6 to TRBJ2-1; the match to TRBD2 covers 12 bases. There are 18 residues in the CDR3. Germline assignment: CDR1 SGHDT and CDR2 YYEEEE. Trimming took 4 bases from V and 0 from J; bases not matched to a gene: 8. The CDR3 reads CASSLPWTSGASYNEQFF. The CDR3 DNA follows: TGTGCCAGCAGCCTGCCATGGACTAGCGGGGCCTCCTACAATGAGCAGTTCTTC.